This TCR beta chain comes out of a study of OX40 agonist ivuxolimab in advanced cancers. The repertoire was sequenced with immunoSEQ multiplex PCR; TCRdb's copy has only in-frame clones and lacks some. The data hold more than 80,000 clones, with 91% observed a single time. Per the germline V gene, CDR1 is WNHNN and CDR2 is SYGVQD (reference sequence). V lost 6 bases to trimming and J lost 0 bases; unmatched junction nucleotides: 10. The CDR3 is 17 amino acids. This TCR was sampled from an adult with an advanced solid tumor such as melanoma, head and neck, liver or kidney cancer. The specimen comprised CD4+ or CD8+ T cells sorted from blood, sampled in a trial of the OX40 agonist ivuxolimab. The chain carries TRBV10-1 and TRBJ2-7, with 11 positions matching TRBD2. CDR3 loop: CASSGTSGNTSSYEQYF. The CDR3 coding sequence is TGCGCCAGCAGCGGGACTAGCGGTAACACGAGCTCCTACGAGCAGTACTTC.